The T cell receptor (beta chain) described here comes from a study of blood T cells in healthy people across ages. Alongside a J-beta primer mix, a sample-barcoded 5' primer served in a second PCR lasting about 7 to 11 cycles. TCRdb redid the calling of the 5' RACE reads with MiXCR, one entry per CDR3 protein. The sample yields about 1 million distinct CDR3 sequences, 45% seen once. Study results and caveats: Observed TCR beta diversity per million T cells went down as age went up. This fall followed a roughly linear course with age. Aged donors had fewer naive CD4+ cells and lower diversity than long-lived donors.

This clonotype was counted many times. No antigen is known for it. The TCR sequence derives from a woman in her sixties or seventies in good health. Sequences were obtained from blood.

The CDR3 nucleotides are TGTGCCAGCAGCCCAGAGGTGGGCCTAGTAAGCGAGCAGTACTTC. It yields the protein CASSPEVGLVSEQYF. The chain couples TRBV7-2 to TRBJ2-7, with D unclear. V lost 5 bases and J 6 bases, leaving 20 bases between the germline ends. Germline V CDR1 and CDR2: SGHTA, FQGNSA. This CDR3 spans 15 amino acids.